Listed below are T cell receptor beta chains from one sample, sequenced in a study of T cell changes during pregnancy in multiple sclerosis. Assay: immunoSEQ multiplex PCR; the TCRdb copy retains only in-frame clones and omits some. The sample lists approximately 69,000 clones, roughly 90% seen once, with 0.29% in the top ten. Source: CD4+ T cells from peripheral blood mononuclear cells, taken in the third trimester of pregnancy. All receptors come from a female donor in good health, enrolled as a control in a pregnancy study. Each CDR3 is given with its conserved first and last residue. D genes are given only for firm matches. Size tells how often a clone was seen (once, few, many) or the class of an expanded clone, and some rows leave it out.

>TRBV4-1|TRBJ2-5|once|TRBD1
TGCGCCAGCAGCCAATCGGACAGGGTCGGCGAGACCCAGTACTTC
CASSQSDRVGETQYF
>TRBV5-1|TRBJ1-1|NA|NA
TGCGCCAGCAGCCCGGGACAACGAGGAATGAACACTGAAGCTTTCTTT
CASSPGQRGMNTEAFF
>TRBV19|TRBJ1-1|NA|NA
TGTGCCAGTAGTATACAGAAAGATACTGAAGCTTTCTTT
CASSIQKDTEAFF
>TRBV30|TRBJ1-1|NA|NA
TGTGCCTGGAGTGTAAGCGTTGGTCACACTGAAGCTTTCTTT
CAWSVSVGHTEAFF
>TRBV5-4|TRBJ2-5|NA|NA
TGTGCCAGCAGCTTGGCCAGGGGGGTTGGGGAGACCCAGTACTTC
CASSLARGVGETQYF
>TRBV2|TRBJ1-6|NA|NA
TGTGCCAGCAGCCCAGGTCGTTCACCCCTCCACTTT
CASSPGRSPLHF
>TRBV7-8|TRBJ1-1|NA|TRBD1
TGTGCCAGCAGCTCAGACAGGGGACTCATGAACACTGAAGCTTTCTTT
CASSSDRGLMNTEAFF
>TRBV6-1|TRBJ1-2|NA|NA
TGTGCCAGCAGTGTGGGATCAGGGGCAAACTATGGCTACACCTTC
CASSVGSGANYGYTF
>TRBV10-3|TRBJ2-1|once|NA
TGTGCCATCAGTGTCGCGGATGAGAAATCCTACAATGAGCAGTTCTTC
CAISVADEKSYNEQFF
>TRBV11-2|TRBJ2-2|NA|TRBD1
TGTGCCAGCAGCGCAGACAGGGGATATACCGGGGAGCTGTTTTTT
CASSADRGYTGELFF
>TRBV5-4|TRBJ1-3|NA|TRBD1
TGTGCCAGCACGGGAGGGGGCTATGGAAACACCATATATTTT
CASTGGGYGNTIYF
>TRBV6-1|TRBJ1-5|NA|NA
TGTGCCAGCAGTGAAGCTGGCAGGGTGGGGAATCAGCCCCAGCATTTT
CASSEAGRVGNQPQHF
>TRBV6-5|TRBJ1-1|NA|TRBD1
TGTGCCAGCAGCCGACAGGGGGCCAAAGCTTTCTTT
CASSRQGAKAFF
>TRBV5-4|TRBJ2-1|NA|NA
TGTGCCAGCAGCTTGGCTGGGAAGCGGGACAATGAGCAGTTCTTC
CASSLAGKRDNEQFF
>TRBV30|TRBJ2-2|NA|NA
TGTGCCTGGAGTAGCAAGGGGTTCGGAAAAAGGAACACCGGGGAGCTGTTTTTT
CAWSSKGFGKRNTGELFF
>TRBV4-2|TRBJ2-3|NA|TRBD2
TGTGCCAGCAGCCAAGATCCCACTAGCGGGGGGAGGGCAGATACGCAGTATTTT
CASSQDPTSGGRADTQYF
>TRBV15|TRBJ1-4|NA|NA
TGTGCCACCAGCAGAGTAGGACAGCCGAGCAGTAATGAAAAACTGTTTTTT
CATSRVGQPSSNEKLFF
>TRBV11-3|TRBJ2-2|NA|TRBD2
TGTGCCAGCAGCTTAGGGGGGGGAAAGCGGAACACCGGGGAGCTGTTTTTT
CASSLGGGKRNTGELFF
>TRBV10-3|TRBJ1-2|NA|TRBD1
TGTGCCGTCCCTCAGGGGGCAGCTAACTATGGCTACACCTTC
CAVPQGAANYGYTF
>TRBV13|TRBJ1-5|NA|TRBD1
TGTGCCAGCAGCCTAAGGGACAGGCAGAATCAGCCCCAGCATTTT
CASSLRDRQNQPQHF
>TRBV18|TRBJ2-1|NA|TRBD2
TGTGCCAGTAAACCTAGCGGGGGGGCCGAGATTAAGGCCTACAATGAGCAGTTCTTC
CASKPSGGAEIKAYNEQFF
>TRBV6-1|TRBJ2-2|few|TRBD1
TGTGCCAGCAAGTGGGGACAGGGGACCGGGGAGCTGTTTTTT
CASKWGQGTGELFF
>TRBV12-5|TRBJ2-5|NA|TRBD2
TGTGCTAGTGGTTTGGTATCGGGGGGGACCCAGTACTTC
CASGLVSGGTQYF
>TRBV19|TRBJ1-5|few|NA
TGTGCCAGTACCCCGAGCCGTAATAGCAATCAGCCCCAGCATTTT
CASTPSRNSNQPQHF
>TRBV5-6|TRBJ2-7|NA|TRBD1
TGTGCCAGCAGCATCTTGACAGGGCCCGAGGACGAGCAGTACTTC
CASSILTGPEDEQYF
>TRBV10-3|TRBJ2-7|few|NA
TGTGCCATCAGGGAAAGGGACACACCAATCTACGAGCAGTACTTC
CAIRERDTPIYEQYF
>TRBV5-4|TRBJ2-4|NA|TRBD1
TGTGCCAGCAGCTTGGCGGGACAGGGGGCGATTAGGCAGTACTTC
CASSLAGQGAIRQYF
>TRBV7-9|TRBJ1-1|NA|TRBD1
TGTGCCAGCAGCGAGGGACAGGGGAACACTGAAGCTTTCTTT
CASSEGQGNTEAFF
>TRBV2|TRBJ1-1|NA|NA
TGTGCCAGCAGGTTGACATTTCGAGCTTTCTTT
CASRLTFRAFF
>TRBV6-5|TRBJ1-1|NA|NA
TGTGCCAGCAGTTACGATGCGGGGGCGAACACTGAAGCTTTCTTT
CASSYDAGANTEAFF
>TRBV11-3|TRBJ2-7|NA|TRBD2
TGTGCCAGCAGCCTTAGCGGGGCCCCAGGGGAGCAGTACTTC
CASSLSGAPGEQYF
>TRBV10-3|TRBJ1-5|NA|NA
TGTGCCATCAGTGAAGGTCACGTTCGGGGCAATCAGCCCCAGCATTTT
CAISEGHVRGNQPQHF
>TRBV11-3|TRBJ1-1|NA|NA
TGTGCCAGCAGCTTAGAACAGTTGAACACTGAAGCTTTCTTT
CASSLEQLNTEAFF
>TRBV5-4|TRBJ2-7|NA|TRBD1
TGTGCCAGCAGCTTTGAGACAGGGGGCGAGCAGTACTTC
CASSFETGGEQYF
>TRBV18|TRBJ1-1|NA|NA
TGTGCCAGCTCATCTAAAACAGAAAACACTGAAGCTTTCTTT
CASSSKTENTEAFF
>TRBV19|TRBJ2-1|NA|NA
TGTGCCAGTAGTACAACCCGGGACAATGAGCAGTTCTTC
CASSTTRDNEQFF
>TRBV11-3|TRBJ2-6|NA|TRBD1
TGTGCCAGCGGACCGGGACAGGGGGCTGTCGGGGCCAACGTCCTGACTTTC
CASGPGQGAVGANVLTF
>TRBV6-1|TRBJ2-3|NA|NA
TGTGCCAGCAGTGAACGGTGGGATACGCAGTATTTT
CASSERWDTQYF
>TRBV18|TRBJ1-2|NA|NA
TGTGCCAGCTCACCGACTGGGACATTAAACTATGGCTACACCTTC
CASSPTGTLNYGYTF
>TRBV18|TRBJ1-1|NA|NA
TGTGCCAGCTCACTTCCGGGACATTACACTGAAGCTTTCTTT
CASSLPGHYTEAFF